This TCR beta chain is drawn from a study of cytomegalovirus exposure and HLA in healthy donors. On this clone: Antigen unknown.

The method was immunoSEQ multiplex PCR; TCRdb's version includes in-frame clones alone and lacks a portion of them. The data hold 100,000 to 150,000 clones, with 90% to 97% observed a single time. Germline V CDR1 and CDR2: SGHNT, YENEEA. The V gene lost 6 bases and the J gene lost 3 bases, with 15 bases spanning the gap. The CDR3 sequence is 14 residues long. Study results and caveats: It was 150 or so TCR beta chains that were listed as cytomegalovirus-associated.

The source is a man aged 18 to 29 in good health and CMV-seronegative. The chain uses TRBV11-3 and TRBJ2-7; maybe TRBD1 (6 bases). The source material was PBMCs. This CDR3 is CASSPVQGYYEQYF. The CDR3 coding sequence is TGTGCCAGCAGTCCAGTCCAGGGGTACTACGAGCAGTACTTC.